This TCR beta chain was retrieved from a study of response to subunit inactivated influenza vaccine. Study-wide results and caveats: There was a suggestion from the authors that each seasonal influenza vaccination recruits few new T cells.

In TCRdb, the RT-PCR reads were re-called with MiXCR into one record per CDR3 protein. The repertoire holds about 240,000 distinct CDR3 sequences, with over 9% as singletons. This clonotype was counted a few times. Antigen: not known. This CDR3 has 15 residues. J was trimmed by 5 bases and V by 3 bases; bases with no gene match: 5. Germline assignment: CDR1 SGHRS and CDR2 YFSETQ. The V and J genes are TRBV5-1 and TRBJ2-3; 11 positions match TRBD1. This clonotype originated in a man aged 50 to 59 who received an inactivated influenza vaccine. The specimen was non-naive T cells sorted from PBMCs, collected approximately 15 days before vaccination. The CDR3 DNA is TGCGCCAGCAGCTGGACCGGGACAGGGGGAGATACGCAGTATTTT. It yields the protein CASSWTGTGGDTQYF.